This is a list of T cell receptor beta chains from one sample in a study of CD8 T cells in ankylosing spondylitis. TCRdb analysed the 5' RACE reads with MiXCR anew, one entry per CDR3 protein. The profile shows more than 650,000 distinct CDR3 sequences, approximately 12% of them singletons. Sequenced material: blood, either unsorted or a sorted T cell fraction (not recorded which). The source of these receptors is a male donor with ankylosing spondylitis. Each CDR3 is given with its conserved first and last residue.

CDR3 protein,V gene,J gene
CASGGTDTQYF,TRBV6-6,TRBJ2-3
CSVEGQTDEQYF,TRBV29-1,TRBJ2-7
CASSLGTGTRPLHF,TRBV28,TRBJ1-6
CASSAGTGSYNEQFF,TRBV7-3,TRBJ2-1
CSFRAWTDTQYF,TRBV29-1,TRBJ2-3
CASSYRGSPTDTQYF,TRBV6-5,TRBJ2-3
CASAGTTSGNTIYF,TRBV18,TRBJ1-3
CASSKEEGTEAFF,TRBV7-9,TRBJ1-1
CASSPRQESYEQYF,TRBV12-3/TRBV12-4,TRBJ2-7
CASSQDPDSTDTQYF,TRBV4-3,TRBJ2-3